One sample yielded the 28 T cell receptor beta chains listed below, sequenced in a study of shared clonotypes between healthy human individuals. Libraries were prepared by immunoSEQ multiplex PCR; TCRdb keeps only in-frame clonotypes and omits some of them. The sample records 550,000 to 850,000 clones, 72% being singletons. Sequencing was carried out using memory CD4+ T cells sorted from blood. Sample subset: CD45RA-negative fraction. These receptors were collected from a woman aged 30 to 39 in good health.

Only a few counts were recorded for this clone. The CDR3: CASSLVFAGRADTEAFF. In DNA, the CDR3 is TGTGCCAGCAGCTTAGTCTTTGCGGGTCGTGCGGACACTGAAGCTTTCTTT. The rearrangement uses TRBV7-9 and TRBJ1-1; no clear D. The V end lost 1 base, the J end lost 3 bases, and 18 bases lay between the germline ends. Per the germline V gene, CDR1 is SEHNR and CDR2 is FQNEAQ (reference sequence). The CDR3 consists of 17 residues.

CDR3 nucleotide sequence: TGTGCCACCAGCGCGGGGGCCTACAATGAGCAGTTCTTC. It encodes CATSAGAYNEQFF. This rearrangement joins TRBV15 to TRBJ2-1; 7 bases fit TRBD2. CDR3 length: 13 residues. Germline V gene sequence: CDR1 LNHNV, CDR2 YYDKDF (reference sequence). With 5 bases clipped from V and 2 bases from J, the junction kept 0 bases outside the gene matches.

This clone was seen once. The CDR3 spells CASMAGQYEKLFF. The CDR3 nucleotides read TGCGCCAGCATGGCGGGACAGTATGAAAAACTGTTTTTT. The chain has TRBV10-1 and TRBJ1-4; 7 nucleotides agree with TRBD1. The germline gives CDR1 WNHNN, CDR2 SYGVQD (reference sequence). The CDR3 is 13 amino acids. V trimming: 7 bases; J trimming: 6 bases; junction bases outside the gene matches: 5.

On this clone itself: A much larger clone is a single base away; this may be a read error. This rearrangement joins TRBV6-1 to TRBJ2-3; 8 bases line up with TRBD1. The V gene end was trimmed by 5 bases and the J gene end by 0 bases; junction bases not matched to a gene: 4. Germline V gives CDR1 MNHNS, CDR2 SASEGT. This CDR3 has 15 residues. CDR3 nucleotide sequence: TGTGCCAGCAGTTCCAGGACAGGGAGCACAGATACGCAGTATTTT. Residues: CASSSRTGSTDTQYF.

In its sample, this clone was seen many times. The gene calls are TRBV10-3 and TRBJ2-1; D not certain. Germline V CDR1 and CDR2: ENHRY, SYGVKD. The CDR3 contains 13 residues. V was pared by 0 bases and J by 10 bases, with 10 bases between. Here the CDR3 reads CAISESIGREQFF. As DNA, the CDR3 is TGTGCCATCAGTGAGTCGATCGGGCGAGAGCAGTTCTTC.

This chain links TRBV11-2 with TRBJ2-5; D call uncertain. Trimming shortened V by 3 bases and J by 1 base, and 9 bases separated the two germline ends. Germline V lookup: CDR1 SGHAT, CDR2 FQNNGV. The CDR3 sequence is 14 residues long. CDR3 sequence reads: CASSFTVLQETQYF. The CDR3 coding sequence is TGTGCCAGCAGCTTTACAGTGCTCCAAGAGACCCAGTACTTC.

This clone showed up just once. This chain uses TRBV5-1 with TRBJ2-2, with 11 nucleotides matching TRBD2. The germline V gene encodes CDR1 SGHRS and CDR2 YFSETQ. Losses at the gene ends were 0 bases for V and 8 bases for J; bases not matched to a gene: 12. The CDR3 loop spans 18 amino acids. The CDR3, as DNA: TGCGCCAGCAGCTTGGCGTTAACATCGACTAGCGGGACGGGGGAGCTGTTTTTT. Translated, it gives CASSLALTSTSGTGELFF. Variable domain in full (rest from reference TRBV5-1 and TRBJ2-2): KAGVTQTPRYLIKTRGQQVTLSCSPISGHRSVSWYQQTPGQGLQFLFEYFSETQRNKGNFPGRFSGRQFSNSRSEMNVSTLELGDSALYLCASSLALTSTSGTGELFFGEGSRLTVL.

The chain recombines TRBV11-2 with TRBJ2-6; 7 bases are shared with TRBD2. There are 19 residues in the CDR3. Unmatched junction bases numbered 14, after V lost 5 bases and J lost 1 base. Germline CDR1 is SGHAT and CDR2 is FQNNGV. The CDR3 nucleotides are TGTGCCAGCAGCCCGCTTTGGGGATGGCGGGAGTCTGGGGCCAACGTCCTGACTTTC. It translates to CASSPLWGWRESGANVLTF.

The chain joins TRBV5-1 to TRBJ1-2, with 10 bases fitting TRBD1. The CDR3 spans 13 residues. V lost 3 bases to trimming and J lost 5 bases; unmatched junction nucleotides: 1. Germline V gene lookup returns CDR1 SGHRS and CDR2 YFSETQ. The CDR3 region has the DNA TGCGCCAGCAGCTGGGACAGGGGTTATGGCTACACCTTC. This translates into CASSWDRGYGYTF. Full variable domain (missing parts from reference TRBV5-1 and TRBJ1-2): KAGVTQTPRYLIKTRGQQVTLSCSPISGHRSVSWYQQTPGQGLQFLFEYFSETQRNKGNFPGRFSGRQFSNSRSEMNVSTLELGDSALYLCASSWDRGYGYTFGSGTRLTVV.

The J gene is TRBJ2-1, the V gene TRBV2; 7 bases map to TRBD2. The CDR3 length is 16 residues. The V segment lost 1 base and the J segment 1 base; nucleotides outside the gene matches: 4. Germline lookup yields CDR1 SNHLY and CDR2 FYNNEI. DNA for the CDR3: TGTGCCAGCAGTGAAGGAGTACTAGCGTCCTACAATGAGCAGTTCTTC. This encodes CASSEGVLASYNEQFF.

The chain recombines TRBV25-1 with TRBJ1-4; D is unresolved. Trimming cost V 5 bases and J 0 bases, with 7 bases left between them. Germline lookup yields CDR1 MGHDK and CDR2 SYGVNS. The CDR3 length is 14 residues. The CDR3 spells CASSRVATNEKLFF. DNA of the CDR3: TGTGCCAGCAGTCGCGTTGCAACTAATGAAAAACTGTTTTTT. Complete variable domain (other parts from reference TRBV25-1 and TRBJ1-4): EADIYQTPRYLVIGTGKKITLECSQTMGHDKMYWYQQDPGMELHLIHYSYGVNSTEKGDLSSESTVSRIRTEHFPLTLESARPSHTSQYLCASSRVATNEKLFFGSGTQLSVL.

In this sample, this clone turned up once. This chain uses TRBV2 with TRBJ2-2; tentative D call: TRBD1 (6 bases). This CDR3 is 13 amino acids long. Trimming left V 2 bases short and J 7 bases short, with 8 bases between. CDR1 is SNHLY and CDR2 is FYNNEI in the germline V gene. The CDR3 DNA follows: TGTGCCAGCAGTGAAAGACAGGTCGGGGAGCTGTTTTTT. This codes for CASSERQVGELFF.

In DNA, the CDR3 is TGTGCCAGCAGCAAAGCGGAGCGGTCGGGATACGAGCAGTACTTC. Its protein product is CASSKAERSGYEQYF. The J gene is TRBJ2-7, the V gene TRBV21-1; the table names TRBD2, a call not compared with the DNA. TRBV21-1 is flagged as a pseudogene. The CDR3 contains 15 residues.

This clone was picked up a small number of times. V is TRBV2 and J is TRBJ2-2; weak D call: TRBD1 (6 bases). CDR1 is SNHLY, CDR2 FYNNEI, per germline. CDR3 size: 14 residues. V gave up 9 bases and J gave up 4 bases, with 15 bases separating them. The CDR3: CASRDRPLTGELFF. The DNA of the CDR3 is TGTGCCAGTAGAGACAGGCCACTCACCGGGGAGCTGTTTTTT.

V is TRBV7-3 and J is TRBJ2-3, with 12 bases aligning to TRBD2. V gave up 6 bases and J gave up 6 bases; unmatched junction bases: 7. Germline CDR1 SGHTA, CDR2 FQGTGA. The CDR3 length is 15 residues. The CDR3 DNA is TGTGCCAGCAGAAAGACTAGCGGGAGTATGGATACGCAGTATTTT. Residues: CASRKTSGSMDTQYF.

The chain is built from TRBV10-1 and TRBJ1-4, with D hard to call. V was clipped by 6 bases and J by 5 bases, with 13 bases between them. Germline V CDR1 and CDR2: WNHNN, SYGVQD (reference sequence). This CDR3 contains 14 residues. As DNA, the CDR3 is TGCGCCAGCAGAAAGACGGATAGCAATGAAAAACTGTTTTTT. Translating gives CASRKTDSNEKLFF.

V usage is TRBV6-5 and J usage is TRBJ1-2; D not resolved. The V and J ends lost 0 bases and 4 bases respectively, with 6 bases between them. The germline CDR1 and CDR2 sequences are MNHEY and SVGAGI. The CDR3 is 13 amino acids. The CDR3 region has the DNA TGTGCCAGCAGTTACTCTGGAAGCTATGGCTACACCTTC. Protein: CASSYSGSYGYTF.

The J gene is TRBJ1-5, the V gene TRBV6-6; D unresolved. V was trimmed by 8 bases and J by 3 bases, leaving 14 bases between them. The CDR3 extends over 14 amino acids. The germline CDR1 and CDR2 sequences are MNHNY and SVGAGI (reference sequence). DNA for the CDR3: TGTGCCAGCTCTGATGGCGAATTCAATCAGCCCCAGCATTTT. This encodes CASSDGEFNQPQHF.

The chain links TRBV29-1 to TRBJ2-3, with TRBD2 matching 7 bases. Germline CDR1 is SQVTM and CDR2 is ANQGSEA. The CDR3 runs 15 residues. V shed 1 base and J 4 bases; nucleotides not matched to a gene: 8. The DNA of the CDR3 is TGCAGCGTTGAAGTCGCTAGCGGAAAGTCAGATACGCAGTATTTT. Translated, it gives CSVEVASGKSDTQYF.

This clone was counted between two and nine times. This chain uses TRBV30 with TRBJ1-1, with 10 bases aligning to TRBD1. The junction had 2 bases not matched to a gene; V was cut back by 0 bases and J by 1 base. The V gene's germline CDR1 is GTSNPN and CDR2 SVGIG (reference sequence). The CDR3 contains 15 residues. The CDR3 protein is CAWSVGQGKNTEAFF. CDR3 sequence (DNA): TGTGCCTGGAGTGTGGGACAGGGGAAGAACACTGAAGCTTTCTTT.

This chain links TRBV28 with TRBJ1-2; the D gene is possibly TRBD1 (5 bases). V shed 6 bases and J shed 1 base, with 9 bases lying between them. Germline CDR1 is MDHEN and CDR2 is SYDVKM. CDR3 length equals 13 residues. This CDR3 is CASRYDSNYGYTF. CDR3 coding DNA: TGTGCCAGCAGATACGACAGTAACTATGGCTACACCTTC.

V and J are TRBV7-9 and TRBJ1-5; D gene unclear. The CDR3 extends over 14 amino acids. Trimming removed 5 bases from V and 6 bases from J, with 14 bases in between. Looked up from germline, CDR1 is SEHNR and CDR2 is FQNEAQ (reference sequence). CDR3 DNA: TGTGCCAGCAGCCCCGGCGGCATGGGTCAGCCCCAGCATTTT. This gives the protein CASSPGGMGQPQHF.

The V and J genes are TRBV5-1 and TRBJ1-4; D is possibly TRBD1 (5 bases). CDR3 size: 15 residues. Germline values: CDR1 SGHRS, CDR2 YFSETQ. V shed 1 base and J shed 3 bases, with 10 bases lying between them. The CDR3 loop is CASSLHRQPNEKLFF. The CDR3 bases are TGCGCCAGCAGCTTGCACAGGCAGCCTAATGAAAAACTGTTTTTT.

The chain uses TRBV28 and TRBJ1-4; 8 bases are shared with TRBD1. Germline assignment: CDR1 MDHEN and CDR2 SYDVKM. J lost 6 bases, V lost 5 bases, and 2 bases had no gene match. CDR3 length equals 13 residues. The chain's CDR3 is CASSAGGDEKLFF. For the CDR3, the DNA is TGTGCCAGCAGTGCAGGGGGCGATGAAAAACTGTTTTTT.

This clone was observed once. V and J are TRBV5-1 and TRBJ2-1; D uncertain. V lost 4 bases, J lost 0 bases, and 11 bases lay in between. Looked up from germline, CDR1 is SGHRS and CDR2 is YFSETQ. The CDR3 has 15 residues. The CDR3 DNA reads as TGCGCCAGCAGCACGCCTTCAGGCTCCTACAATGAGCAGTTCTTC. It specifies CASSTPSGSYNEQFF.

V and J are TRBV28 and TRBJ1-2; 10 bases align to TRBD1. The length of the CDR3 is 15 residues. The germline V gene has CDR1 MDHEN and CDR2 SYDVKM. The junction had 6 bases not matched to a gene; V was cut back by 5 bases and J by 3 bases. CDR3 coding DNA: TGTGCCAGCAGTCCCTGGACAGGGGGTTACTATGGCTACACCTTC. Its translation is CASSPWTGGYYGYTF.

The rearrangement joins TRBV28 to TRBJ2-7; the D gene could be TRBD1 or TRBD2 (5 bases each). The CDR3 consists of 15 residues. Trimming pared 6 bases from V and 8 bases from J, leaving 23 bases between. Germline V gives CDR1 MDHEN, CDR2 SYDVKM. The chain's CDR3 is CASRGTGAPPTKQYF. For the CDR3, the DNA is TGTGCCAGCAGGGGGACCGGGGCCCCCCCGACGAAGCAGTACTTC.

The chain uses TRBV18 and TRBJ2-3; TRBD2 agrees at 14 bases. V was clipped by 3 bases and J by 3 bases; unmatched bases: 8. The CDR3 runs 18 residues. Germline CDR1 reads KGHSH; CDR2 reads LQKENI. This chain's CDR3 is CASSPRGTSGSATDTQYF. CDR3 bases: TGTGCCAGCTCACCCCGCGGGACTAGCGGGAGTGCAACAGATACGCAGTATTTT.